This T cell receptor beta chain came from a study of cytomegalovirus exposure and HLA in healthy donors. The length of the CDR3 is 16 residues. CDR1 and CDR2 from the germline V gene are SGHRS and YFSETQ. Trimming cost V 4 bases and J 4 bases; bases outside gene matches: 10. Assay used: immunoSEQ multiplex PCR; TCRdb lists only in-frame clones, some missing. The data show about 330,000 clones, roughly 90% seen once. The material sequenced was PBMCs. This rearrangement joins TRBV5-1 to TRBJ2-3; 9 bases fit TRBD1. The TCR sequence derives from a woman aged 18-29 years in good health and CMV-seronegative. CDR3 nucleotide sequence: TGCGCCAGCAGCCGAGCCAGGGACAGGGTCTCAGATACGCAGTATTTT. Translated, it gives CASSRARDRVSDTQYF.